This T cell receptor (beta chain) was identified in a study of cytomegalovirus exposure and HLA in healthy donors. Looked up from germline, CDR1 is KGHSH and CDR2 is LQKENI. This CDR3 spans 15 amino acids. After removal of 3 bases from V and 0 bases from J, the junction contained 5 bases not matched to a gene. Amplification used 60 Vbeta primers and 13 Jbeta primers. TCRdb keeps only in-frame clones here, not all; method: immunoSEQ multiplex PCR. Of some 110,000 clones listed, 77% are singletons. The material sequenced was PBMCs. The chain is built from TRBV18 and TRBJ2-7, with 7 bases lining up with TRBD1. This clonotype was obtained from a man aged 50 to 59 in good health and CMV-seropositive. CDR3 nucleotide sequence: TGTGCCAGCTCACCGACAGGGAGTCCCTCCTACGAGCAGTACTTC. The encoded protein is CASSPTGSPSYEQYF.